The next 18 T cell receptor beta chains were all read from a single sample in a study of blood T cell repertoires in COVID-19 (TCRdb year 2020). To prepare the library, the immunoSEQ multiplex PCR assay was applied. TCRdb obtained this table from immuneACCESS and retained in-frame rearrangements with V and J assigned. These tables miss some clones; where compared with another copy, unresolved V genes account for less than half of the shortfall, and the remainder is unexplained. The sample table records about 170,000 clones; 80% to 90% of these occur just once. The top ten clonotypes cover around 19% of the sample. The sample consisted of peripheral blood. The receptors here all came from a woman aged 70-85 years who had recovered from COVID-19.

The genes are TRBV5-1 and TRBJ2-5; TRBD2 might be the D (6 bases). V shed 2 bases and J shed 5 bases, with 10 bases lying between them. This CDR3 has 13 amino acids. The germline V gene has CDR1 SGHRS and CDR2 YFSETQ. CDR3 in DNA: TGCGCCAGCAGCTTTGGAGGGGACGAGACCCAGTACTTC. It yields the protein CASSFGGDETQYF.

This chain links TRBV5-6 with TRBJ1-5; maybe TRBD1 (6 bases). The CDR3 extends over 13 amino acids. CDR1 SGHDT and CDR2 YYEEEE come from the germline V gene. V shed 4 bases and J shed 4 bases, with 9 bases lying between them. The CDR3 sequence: CASSTGQNQPQHF. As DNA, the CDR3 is TGTGCCAGCAGCACCGGACAGAATCAGCCCCAGCATTTT.

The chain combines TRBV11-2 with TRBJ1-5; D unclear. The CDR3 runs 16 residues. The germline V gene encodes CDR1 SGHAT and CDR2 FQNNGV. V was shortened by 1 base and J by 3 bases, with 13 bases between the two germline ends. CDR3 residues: CASSLGGGRYNQPQHF. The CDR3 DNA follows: TGTGCCAGCAGCTTAGGCGGAGGGCGGTACAATCAGCCCCAGCATTTT. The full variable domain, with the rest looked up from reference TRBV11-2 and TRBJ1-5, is EAGVAQSPRYKIIEKRQSVAFWCNPISGHATLYWYQQILGQGPKLLIQFQNNGVVDDSQLPKDRFSAERLKGVDSTLKIQPAKLEDSAVYLCASSLGGGRYNQPQHFGDGTRLSIL.

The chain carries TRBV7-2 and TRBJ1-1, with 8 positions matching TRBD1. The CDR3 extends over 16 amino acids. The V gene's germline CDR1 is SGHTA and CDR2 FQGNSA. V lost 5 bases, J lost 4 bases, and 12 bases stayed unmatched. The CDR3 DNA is TGTGCCAGCAGCCGCCGGGGGAACAGGGGGGTCACTGAAGCTTTCTTT. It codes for CASSRRGNRGVTEAFF.

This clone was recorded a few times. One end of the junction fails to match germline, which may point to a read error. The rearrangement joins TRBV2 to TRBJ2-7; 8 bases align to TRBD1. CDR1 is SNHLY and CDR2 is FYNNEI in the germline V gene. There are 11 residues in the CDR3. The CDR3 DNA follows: TGTGCCAGCTCGGACAGGGCCAGAGCCCTCTTC. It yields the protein CASSDRARALF.

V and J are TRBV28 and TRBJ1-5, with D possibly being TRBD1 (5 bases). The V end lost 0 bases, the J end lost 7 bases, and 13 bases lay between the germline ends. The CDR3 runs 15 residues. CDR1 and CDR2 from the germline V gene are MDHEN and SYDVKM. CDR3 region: CASSLWGRFEQPQHF. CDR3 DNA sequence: TGTGCCAGCAGTTTATGGGGGCGCTTCGAACAGCCCCAGCATTTT.

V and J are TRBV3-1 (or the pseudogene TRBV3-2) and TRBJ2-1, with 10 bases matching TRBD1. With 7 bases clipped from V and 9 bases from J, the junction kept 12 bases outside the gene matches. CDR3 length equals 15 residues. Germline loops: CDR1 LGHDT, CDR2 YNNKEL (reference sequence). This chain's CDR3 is CASISTGGAWGEQFF. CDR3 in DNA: TGTGCCAGCATCTCGACAGGGGGCGCGTGGGGTGAGCAGTTCTTC.

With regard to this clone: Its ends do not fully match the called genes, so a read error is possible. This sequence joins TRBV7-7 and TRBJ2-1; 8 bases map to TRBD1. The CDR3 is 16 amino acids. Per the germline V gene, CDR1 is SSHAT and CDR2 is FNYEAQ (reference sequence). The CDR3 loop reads CASSLVPGQVADEQFF. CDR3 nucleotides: TGTGCTAGCAGCTTAGTTCCGGGACAGGTAGCAGATGAGCAGTTCTTC.

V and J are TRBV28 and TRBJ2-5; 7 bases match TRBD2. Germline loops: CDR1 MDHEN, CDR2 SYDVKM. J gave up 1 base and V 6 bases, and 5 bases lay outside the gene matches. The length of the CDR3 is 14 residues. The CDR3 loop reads CASRGGGPQETQYF. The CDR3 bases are TGTGCCAGCAGGGGGGGAGGGCCCCAAGAGACCCAGTACTTC.

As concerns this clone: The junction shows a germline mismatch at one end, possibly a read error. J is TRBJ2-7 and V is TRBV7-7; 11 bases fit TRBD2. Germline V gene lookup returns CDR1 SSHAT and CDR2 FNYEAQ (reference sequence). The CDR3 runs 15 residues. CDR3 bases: TGTGCTAGCAGCTCGGGACTAGCGGAAACCCACGAGCAGTACTTC. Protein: CASSSGLAETHEQYF.

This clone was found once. The CDR3 DNA reads as TGTGCCAGCAGTGGGTCCCCAGGGGCAACTAATGAAAAACTGTTTTTT. This translates into CASSGSPGATNEKLFF. The rearrangement joins TRBV6-1 to TRBJ1-4, with D possibly matching TRBD1 (6 bases). V was trimmed by 4 bases and J by 0 bases, leaving 12 bases between them. CDR3 length: 16 amino acids. The germline V gene has CDR1 MNHNS and CDR2 SASEGT.

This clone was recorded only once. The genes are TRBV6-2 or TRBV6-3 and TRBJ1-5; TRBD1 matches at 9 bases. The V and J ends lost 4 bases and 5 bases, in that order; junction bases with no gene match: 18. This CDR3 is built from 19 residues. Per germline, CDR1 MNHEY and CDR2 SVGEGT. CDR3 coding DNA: TGTGCCAGCAGTTCCGGGACAGGGTTCGGGCCCGTTTTTCATCAGCCCCAGCATTTT. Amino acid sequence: CASSSGTGFGPVFHQPQHF.

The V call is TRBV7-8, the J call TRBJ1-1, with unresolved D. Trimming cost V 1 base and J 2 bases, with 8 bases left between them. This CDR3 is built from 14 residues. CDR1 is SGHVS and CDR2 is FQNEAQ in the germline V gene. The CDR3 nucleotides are TGTGCCAGCAGCTTAGGACAAATCAACACTGAAGCTTTCTTT. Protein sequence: CASSLGQINTEAFF.

CDR3 DNA: TGCGCCAGCAGCCAAGATCCCCCGGGACTAGCGGGAGGGCGGGACGAGCAGTACTTC. It is translated as CASSQDPPGLAGGRDEQYF. This chain joins TRBV4-3 and TRBJ2-7; 16 positions match TRBD2. The V and J ends lost 0 bases and 5 bases, in that order; junction bases with no gene match: 10. CDR3 length: 19 residues. Germline CDR1 and CDR2: LGHNA and YSLEER.

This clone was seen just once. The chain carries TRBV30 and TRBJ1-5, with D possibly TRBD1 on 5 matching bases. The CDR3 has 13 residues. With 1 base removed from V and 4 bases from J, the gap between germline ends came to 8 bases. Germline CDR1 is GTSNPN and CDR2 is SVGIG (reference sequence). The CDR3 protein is CAWSGDSNQPQHF. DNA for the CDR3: TGTGCCTGGAGTGGAGACAGTAATCAGCCCCAGCATTTT.

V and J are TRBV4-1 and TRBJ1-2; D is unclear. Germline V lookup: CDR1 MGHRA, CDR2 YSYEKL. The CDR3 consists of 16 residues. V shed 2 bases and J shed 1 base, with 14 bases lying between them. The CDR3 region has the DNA TGCGCCAGCAGCCAACTTGGCAGGTACCTTAACTATGGCTACACCTTC. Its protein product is CASSQLGRYLNYGYTF.

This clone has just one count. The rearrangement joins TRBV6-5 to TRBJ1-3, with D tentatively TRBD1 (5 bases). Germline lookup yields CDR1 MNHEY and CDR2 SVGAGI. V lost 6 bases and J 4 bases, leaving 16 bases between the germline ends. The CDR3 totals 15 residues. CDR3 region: CASSPGSQGGNTIYF. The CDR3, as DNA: TGTGCCAGCAGCCCAGGTTCCCAGGGCGGAAACACCATATATTTT.

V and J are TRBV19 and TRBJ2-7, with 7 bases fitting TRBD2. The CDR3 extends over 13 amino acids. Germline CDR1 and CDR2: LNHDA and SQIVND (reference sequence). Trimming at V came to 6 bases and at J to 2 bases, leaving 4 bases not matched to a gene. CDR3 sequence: CASSYGGAYEQYF. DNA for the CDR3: TGTGCCAGTAGCTATGGGGGGGCCTACGAGCAGTACTTC.